This TCR beta chain was profiled in a study of blood T cells in healthy people across ages. Overall study findings and caveats: TCR beta diversity per million T cells fell roughly linearly with age. Calculation of diversity from one million T cells yielded estimates considered to be underestimates.

Every sample yielded at least 6.5 million isolated PBMCs. Using a J-beta primer mix together with a sample-barcoded 5' primer, a second PCR was run for roughly 6 to 11 cycles. A tag from a template-switch adaptor with 12 random nucleotides marked each cDNA molecule. TCRdb fed the 5' RACE reads into MiXCR, producing one record per CDR3 protein. The data hold about 970,000 distinct CDR3 sequences, with roughly 51% observed a single time. Points on this clonotype: Its specificity is unknown.

This clonotype was obtained from a woman aged 55-75 years in good health. Sequenced sample: blood.

The CDR3 region has the DNA TGTGCCAGCAGCCAAGTTCTCCCAGGGGCGGAAGAGACCCAGTACTTC. Amino acid sequence: CASSQVLPGAEETQYF. The J gene is TRBJ2-5, the V gene TRBV4-2; D may be TRBD1 (6 bases). The CDR3 consists of 16 residues. CDR1 is LGHNA, CDR2 YNFKEQ, per germline. Trimming left V 1 base short and J 3 bases short, with 15 bases between.